These 5 T cell receptor beta chains were all obtained from the same sample, sequenced in a study of T-cell memory formation after mild COVID-19. TCRdb processed the 5' RACE reads anew with MiXCR; each CDR3 protein has one entry. The repertoire holds around 340,000 distinct CDR3 sequences, approximately 15% seen once, with around 20% in the top ten. Material for sequencing was PBMCs or a T cell subset sorted from them (not recorded which). The receptors shown here come from a young man who had mild COVID-19 (a few samples of this study predate the infection). Cell type and time point are not known.

This clonotype was seen a few times. A single base separates this from a much larger clone, so it may be a read error. This chain uses TRBV5-1 with TRBJ2-5; 10 bases line up with TRBD1. The CDR3 totals 15 residues. In germline, CDR1 is SGHRS, CDR2 YFSETQ. V was pared by 0 bases and J by 3 bases, with 2 bases of the junction left unmatched. This chain's CDR3 is CASSLDGTGEETQYF. DNA for the CDR3: TGCGCCAGCAGCTTGGATGGGACAGGGGAAGAGACCCAGTACTTC.

The J gene is TRBJ2-7, the V gene TRBV12-3 or TRBV12-4; 7 positions agree with TRBD2. The ends lost 6 bases at V and 4 bases at J; junction bases unmatched: 9. This CDR3 is 14 amino acids long. This chain's CDR3 is CASSLRSGGYEQYV. CDR3 nucleotide sequence: TGTGCCAGCAGCCTCAGGTCCGGGGGGTACGAGCAGTACGTC.

The chain joins TRBV7-8 to TRBJ2-5; D tentatively reads TRBD1 or TRBD2 (5 bases each). V was pared by 5 bases and J by 7 bases, with 14 bases between. The germline V gene has CDR1 SGHVS and CDR2 FQNEAQ. The CDR3 has 13 amino acids. In DNA form, the CDR3 reads TGTGCCAGCAGCGTCAGGGTAGAGGGGACCCAGTACTTC. It specifies CASSVRVEGTQYF.

This clonotype was seen only a few times. This rearrangement joins TRBV3-1 to TRBJ1-1; no firm D call. The V gene lost 0 bases and the J gene lost 6 bases, with 17 bases spanning the gap. This CDR3 spans 16 amino acids. Looked up from germline, CDR1 is LGHDT and CDR2 is YNNKEL (reference sequence). This chain's CDR3 is CASSQELRTTDPEAFF. The CDR3 DNA is TGTGCCAGCAGCCAAGAGCTCCGAACGACGGACCCTGAAGCTTTCTTT. Variable domain in full (rest from reference TRBV3-1 and TRBJ1-1): DTAVSQTPKYLVTQMGNDKSIKCEQNLGHDTMYWYKQDSKKFLKIMFSYNNKELIINETVPNRFSPKSPDKAHLNLHINSLELGDSAVYFCASSQELRTTDPEAFFGQGTRLTVV.

The CDR3 sequence is CASSQDYNEQFF. DNA for the CDR3: TGCGCCAGCAGCCAAGATTACAATGAGCAGTTCTTC. The chain recombines TRBV4-1 with TRBJ2-1; D is unclear. Germline assignment: CDR1 MGHRA and CDR2 YSYEKL. Trimming stripped 0 bases from V and 4 bases from J, with 1 base between. The CDR3 has 12 residues.